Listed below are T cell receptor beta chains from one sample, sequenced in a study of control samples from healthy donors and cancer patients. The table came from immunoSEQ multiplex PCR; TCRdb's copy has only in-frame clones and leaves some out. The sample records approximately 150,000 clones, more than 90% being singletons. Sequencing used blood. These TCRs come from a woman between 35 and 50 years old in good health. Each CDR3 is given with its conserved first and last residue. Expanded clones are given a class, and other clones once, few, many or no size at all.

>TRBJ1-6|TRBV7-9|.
CASSLRQGPNSPLHF
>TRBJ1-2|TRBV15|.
CATSRTPEVGTGDNYGYTF
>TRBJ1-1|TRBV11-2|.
CASSLNSEAFF
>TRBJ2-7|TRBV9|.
CASSSGHRGAYEQYF
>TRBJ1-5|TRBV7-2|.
CASSTDRGNQPQHF
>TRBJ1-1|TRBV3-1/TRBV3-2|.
CASSPEGYRGEDTEAFF
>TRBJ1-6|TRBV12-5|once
CASGLMGDHSPLHF
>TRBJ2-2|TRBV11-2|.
CASSPTPASGITNTGELFF
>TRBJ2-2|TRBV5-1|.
CASSIQGLAGGGNTGELFF
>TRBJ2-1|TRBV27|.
CASSLAGRPDEQFF
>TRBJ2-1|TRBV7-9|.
CASSPTSGGANEQFF
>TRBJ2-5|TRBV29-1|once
CSVGTQYQETQYF
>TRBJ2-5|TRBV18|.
CASSPQGPVETQYF
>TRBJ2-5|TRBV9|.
CASSAGATQYF
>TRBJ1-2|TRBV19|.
CASSGTPPNYGYTF
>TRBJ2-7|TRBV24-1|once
CATSDLGRVLSYEQYF
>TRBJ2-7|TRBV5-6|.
CASSQTPSYEQYF
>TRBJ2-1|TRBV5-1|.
CASSLGRTSGGQNNEQFF
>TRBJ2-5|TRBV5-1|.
CASSSGLLLQETQYF
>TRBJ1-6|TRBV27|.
CASSSASGTLNSPLHF
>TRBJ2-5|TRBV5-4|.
CASMQGAQETQYF
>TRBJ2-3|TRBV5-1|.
CASSLVLAKDTQYF
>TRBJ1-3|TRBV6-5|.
CASASYRQGNTIYF
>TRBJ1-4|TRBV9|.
CASSATGSTNEKLFF
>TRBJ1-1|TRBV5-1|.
CASSSPDRGSTEAFF
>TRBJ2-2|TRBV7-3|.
CASSLLQGSGTGELFF
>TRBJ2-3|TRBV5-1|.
CASSLKGGMGDTQYF
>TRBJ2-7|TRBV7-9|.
CASSPNSKKYEQYF